This section outlines one TCR beta chain sequence together with its context. Its antigen is not identified. The PCR had 60 Vbeta and 13 Jbeta primers. In the original workflow: Later work found around 80 million unique TCR beta chains, with about 10 million shared. The data were produced by immunoSEQ multiplex PCR, yet TCRdb's version contains in-frame clones alone and is incomplete. V and J calls and clone size are copied from that table; D and trimming were computed from the DNA. The table records about 180,000 clones, around 80% of them present only once. Trimming pared 2 bases from V and 0 bases from J, leaving 11 bases between. The CDR3 consists of 16 residues. Per the germline V gene, CDR1 is LGHNA and CDR2 is YNFKEQ. The data were taken from a study of cytomegalovirus exposure and HLA in healthy donors. Study outcomes and limitations: A reported reduction in N-insertions relative to the roughly 710-donor mean was seen in an Asian-associated ancestry cluster in a later analysis.

The receptor was isolated from a woman between 50 and 59 years old in good health and CMV-seropositive. The chain recombines TRBV4-2 with TRBJ1-3; D is perhaps TRBD1 (5 bases). The specimen was PBMCs. CDR3 coding DNA: TGTGCCAGCAGCCAACAAGGACACACCTCTGGAAACACCATATATTTT. This codes for CASSQQGHTSGNTIYF.